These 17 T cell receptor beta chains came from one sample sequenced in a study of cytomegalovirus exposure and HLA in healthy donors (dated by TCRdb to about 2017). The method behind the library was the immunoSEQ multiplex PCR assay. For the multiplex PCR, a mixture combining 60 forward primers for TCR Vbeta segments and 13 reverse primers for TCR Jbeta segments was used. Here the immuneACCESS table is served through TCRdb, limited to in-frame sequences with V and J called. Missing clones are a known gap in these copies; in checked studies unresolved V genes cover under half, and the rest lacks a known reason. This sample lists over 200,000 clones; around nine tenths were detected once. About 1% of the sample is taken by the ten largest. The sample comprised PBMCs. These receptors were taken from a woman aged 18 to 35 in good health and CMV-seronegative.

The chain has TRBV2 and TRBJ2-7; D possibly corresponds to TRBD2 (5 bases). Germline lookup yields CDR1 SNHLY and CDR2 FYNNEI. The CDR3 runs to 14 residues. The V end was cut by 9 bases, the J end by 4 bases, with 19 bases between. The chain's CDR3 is CASREFGSFYEQYF. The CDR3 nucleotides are TGTGCCAGTAGAGAATTTGGGAGCTTTTACGAGCAGTACTTC.

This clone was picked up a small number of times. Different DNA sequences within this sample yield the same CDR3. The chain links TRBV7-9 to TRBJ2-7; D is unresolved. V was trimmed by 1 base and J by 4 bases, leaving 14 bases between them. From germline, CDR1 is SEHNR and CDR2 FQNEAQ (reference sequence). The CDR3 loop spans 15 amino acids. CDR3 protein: CASSLDSLSSYEQYF. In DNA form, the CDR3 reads TGTGCCAGCAGCTTAGATAGTCTTTCAAGTTACGAGCAGTACTTC.

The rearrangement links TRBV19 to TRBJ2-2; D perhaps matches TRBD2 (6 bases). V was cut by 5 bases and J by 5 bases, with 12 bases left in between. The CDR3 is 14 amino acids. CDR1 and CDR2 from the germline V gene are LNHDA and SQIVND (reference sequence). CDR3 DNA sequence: TGTGCCAGTAGTGAGGACTACCCTACCGGGGAGCTGTTTTTT. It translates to CASSEDYPTGELFF.

As DNA, the CDR3 is TGCGCCAGCAGTCAACCCCGCAGGGGGAGACAAAACTATGGCTACACCTTC. Translation: CASSQPRRGRQNYGYTF. V gene TRBV23-1 combines with J gene TRBJ1-2; TRBD1 agrees at 7 bases. Being an ORF, TRBV23-1 has a function that is uncertain. The length of the CDR3 is 17 residues. The junction had 11 bases not matched to a gene; V was cut back by 2 bases and J by 2 bases.

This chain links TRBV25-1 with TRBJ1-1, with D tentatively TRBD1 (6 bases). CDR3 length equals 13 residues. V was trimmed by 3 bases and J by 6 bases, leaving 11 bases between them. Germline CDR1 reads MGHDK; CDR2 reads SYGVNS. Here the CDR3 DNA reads TGTGCCAGCAGTGACACAGGGAGGGCTGAAGCTTTCTTT. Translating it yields CASSDTGRAEAFF.

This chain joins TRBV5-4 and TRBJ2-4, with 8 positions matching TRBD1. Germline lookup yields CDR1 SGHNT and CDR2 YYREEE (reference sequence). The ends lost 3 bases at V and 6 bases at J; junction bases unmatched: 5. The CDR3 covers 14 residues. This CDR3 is CASSSGQGGNIQYF. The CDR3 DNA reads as TGTGCCAGCAGCTCAGGACAGGGTGGAAACATTCAGTACTTC.

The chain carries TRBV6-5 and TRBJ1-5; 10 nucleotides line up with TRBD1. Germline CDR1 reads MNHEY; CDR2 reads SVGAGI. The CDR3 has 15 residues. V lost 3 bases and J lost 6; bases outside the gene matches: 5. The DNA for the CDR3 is TGTGCCAGCAGTTATGGTGGGACAGGGGTTCAGCCCCAGCATTTT. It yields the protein CASSYGGTGVQPQHF.

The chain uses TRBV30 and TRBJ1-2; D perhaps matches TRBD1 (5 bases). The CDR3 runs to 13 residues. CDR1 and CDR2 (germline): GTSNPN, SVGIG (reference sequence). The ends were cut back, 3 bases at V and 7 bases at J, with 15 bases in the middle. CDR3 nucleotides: TGTGCCTGGAGCCATGGGGTAGGGGTTGGCTACACCTTC. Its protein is CAWSHGVGVGYTF.

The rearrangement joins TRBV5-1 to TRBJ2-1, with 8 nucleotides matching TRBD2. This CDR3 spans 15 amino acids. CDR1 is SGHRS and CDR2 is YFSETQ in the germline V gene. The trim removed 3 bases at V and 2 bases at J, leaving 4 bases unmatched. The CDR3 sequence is CASSSERGPYNEQFF. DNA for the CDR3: TGCGCCAGCAGCTCGGAGCGGGGGCCCTACAATGAGCAGTTCTTC.

DNA for the CDR3: TGTGCCAGCAGCGCTGACAGCGCAGGGCCCCAGCATTTT. As protein: CASSADSAGPQHF. J is TRBJ1-5 and V is TRBV5-4, with D maybe TRBD1 (5 bases). Deletions cut 4 bases from V and 9 bases from J, with 14 bases between. This CDR3 is built from 13 residues. Germline lookup yields CDR1 SGHNT and CDR2 YYREEE (reference sequence). The whole variable domain, remainder taken from reference TRBV5-4 and TRBJ1-5, is ETGVTQSPTHLIKTRGQQVTLRCSSQSGHNTVSWYQQALGQGPQFIFQYYREEENGRGNFPPRFSGLQFPNYSSELNVNALELDDSALYLCASSADSAGPQHFGDGTRLSIL.

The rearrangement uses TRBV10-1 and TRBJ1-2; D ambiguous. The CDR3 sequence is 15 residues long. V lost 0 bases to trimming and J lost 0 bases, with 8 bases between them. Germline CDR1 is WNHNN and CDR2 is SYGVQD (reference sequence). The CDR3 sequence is CASSESVAANYGYTF. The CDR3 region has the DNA TGCGCCAGCAGTGAGTCGGTAGCGGCTAACTATGGCTACACCTTC.

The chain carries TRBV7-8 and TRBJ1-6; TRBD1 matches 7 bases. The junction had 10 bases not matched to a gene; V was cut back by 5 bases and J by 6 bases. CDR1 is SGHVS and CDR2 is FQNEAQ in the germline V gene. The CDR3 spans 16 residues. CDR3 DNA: TGTGCCAGCAGCGGACAGGAATACTCGGTTAATTCACCCCTCCACTTT. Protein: CASSGQEYSVNSPLHF.

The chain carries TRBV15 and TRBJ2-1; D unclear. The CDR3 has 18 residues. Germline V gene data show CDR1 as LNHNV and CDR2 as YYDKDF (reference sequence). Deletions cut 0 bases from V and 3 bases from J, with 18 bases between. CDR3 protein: CATSRDWAATENYNEQFF. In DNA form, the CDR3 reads TGTGCCACCAGCAGAGATTGGGCAGCCACAGAGAACTACAATGAGCAGTTCTTC.

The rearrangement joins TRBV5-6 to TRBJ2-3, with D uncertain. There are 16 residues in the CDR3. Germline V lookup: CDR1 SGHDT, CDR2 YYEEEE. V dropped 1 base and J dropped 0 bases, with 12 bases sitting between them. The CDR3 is CASSLLVARSTDTQYF. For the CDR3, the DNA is TGTGCCAGCAGCTTGTTGGTGGCTAGAAGCACAGATACGCAGTATTTT.

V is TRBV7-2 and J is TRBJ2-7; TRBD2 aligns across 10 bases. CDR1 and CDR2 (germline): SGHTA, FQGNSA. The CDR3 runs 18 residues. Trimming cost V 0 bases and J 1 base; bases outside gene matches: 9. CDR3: CASSLALVLAGLSYEQYF. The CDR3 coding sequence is TGTGCCAGCAGCTTAGCGCTTGTACTAGCGGGACTATCCTACGAGCAGTACTTC.

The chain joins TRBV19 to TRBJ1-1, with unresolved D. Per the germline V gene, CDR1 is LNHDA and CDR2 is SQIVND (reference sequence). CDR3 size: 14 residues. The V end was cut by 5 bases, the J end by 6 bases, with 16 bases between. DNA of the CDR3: TGTGCCAGTAGTCCGACAACTCTCAGTCCTGAAGCTTTCTTT. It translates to CASSPTTLSPEAFF.

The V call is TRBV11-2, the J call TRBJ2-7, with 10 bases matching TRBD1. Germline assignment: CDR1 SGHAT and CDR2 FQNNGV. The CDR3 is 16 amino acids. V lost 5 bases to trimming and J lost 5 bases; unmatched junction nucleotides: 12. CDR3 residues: CASSHQGGTGANEQYF. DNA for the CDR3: TGTGCCAGCAGCCACCAGGGGGGGACAGGGGCTAACGAGCAGTACTTC.